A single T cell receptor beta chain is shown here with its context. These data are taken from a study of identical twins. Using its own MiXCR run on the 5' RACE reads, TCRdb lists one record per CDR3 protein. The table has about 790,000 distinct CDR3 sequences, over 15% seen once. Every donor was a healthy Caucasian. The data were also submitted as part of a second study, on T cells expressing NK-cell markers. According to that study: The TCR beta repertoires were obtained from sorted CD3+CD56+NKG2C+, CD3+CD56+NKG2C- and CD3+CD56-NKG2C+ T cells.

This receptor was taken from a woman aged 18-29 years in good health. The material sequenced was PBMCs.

CDR3 in DNA: TGTGCCAGCAGCCAAGAAGGCGGCCACGCGGACGAGCAGTACTTC. Its protein product is CASSQEGGHADEQYF. The chain employs TRBV3-1 and TRBJ2-7, with D unresolved. Germline V gene data show CDR1 as LGHDT and CDR2 as YNNKEL (reference sequence). The V and J ends lost 0 bases and 5 bases respectively, with 14 bases between them. The CDR3 extends over 15 amino acids.